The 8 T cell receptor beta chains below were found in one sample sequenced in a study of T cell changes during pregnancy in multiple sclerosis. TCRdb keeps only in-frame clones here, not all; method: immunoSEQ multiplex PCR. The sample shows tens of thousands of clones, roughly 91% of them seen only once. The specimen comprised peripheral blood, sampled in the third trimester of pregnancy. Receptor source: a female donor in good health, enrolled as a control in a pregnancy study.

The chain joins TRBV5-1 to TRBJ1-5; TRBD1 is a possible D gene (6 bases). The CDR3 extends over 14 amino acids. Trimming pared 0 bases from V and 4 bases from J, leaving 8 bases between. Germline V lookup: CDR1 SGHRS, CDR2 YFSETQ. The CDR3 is CASSLGQENQPQHF. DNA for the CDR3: TGCGCCAGCAGCTTGGGACAGGAAAATCAGCCCCAGCATTTT.

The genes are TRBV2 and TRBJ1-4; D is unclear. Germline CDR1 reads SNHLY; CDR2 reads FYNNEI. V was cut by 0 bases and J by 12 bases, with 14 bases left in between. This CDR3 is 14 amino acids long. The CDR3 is CASSEAAGLRELFF. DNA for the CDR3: TGTGCCAGCAGTGAAGCGGCAGGTTTGCGGGAACTGTTTTTT. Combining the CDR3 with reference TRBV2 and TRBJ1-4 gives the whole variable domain EPEVTQTPSHQVTQMGQEVILRCVPISNHLYFYWYRQILGQKVEFLVSFYNNEISEKSEIFDDQFSVERPDGSNFTLKIRSTKLEDSAMYFCASSEAAGLRELFFGSGTQLSVL.

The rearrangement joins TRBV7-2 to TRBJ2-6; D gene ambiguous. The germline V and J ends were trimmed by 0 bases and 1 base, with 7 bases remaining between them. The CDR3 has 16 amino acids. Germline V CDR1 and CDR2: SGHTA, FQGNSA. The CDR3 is CASSLASVSGANVLTF. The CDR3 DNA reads TGTGCCAGCAGCTTAGCATCGGTATCTGGGGCCAACGTCCTGACTTTC.

CDR3 DNA: TGCGCCAGCAGCTTGAACAGGGGGCCTGGGGCCAACGTCCTGACTTTC. It specifies CASSLNRGPGANVLTF. The rearrangement links TRBV5-1 to TRBJ2-6, with 9 positions matching TRBD1. CDR3 length: 16 amino acids. V was pared by 1 base and J by 2 bases, with 1 base of the junction left unmatched. The V gene's germline CDR1 is SGHRS and CDR2 YFSETQ.

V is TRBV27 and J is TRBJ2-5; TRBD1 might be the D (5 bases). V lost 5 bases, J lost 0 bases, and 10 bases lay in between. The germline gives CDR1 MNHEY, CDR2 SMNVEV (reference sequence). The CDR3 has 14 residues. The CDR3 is CASSLTAYQETQYF. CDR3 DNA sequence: TGTGCCAGCAGTCTGACAGCGTACCAAGAGACCCAGTACTTC.

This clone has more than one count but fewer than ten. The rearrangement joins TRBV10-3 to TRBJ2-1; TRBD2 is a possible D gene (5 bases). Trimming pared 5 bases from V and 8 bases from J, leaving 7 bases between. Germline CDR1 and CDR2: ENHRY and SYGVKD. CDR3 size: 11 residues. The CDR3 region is CAISLADEQFF. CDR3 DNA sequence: TGTGCCATCAGTCTAGCCGATGAGCAGTTCTTC.

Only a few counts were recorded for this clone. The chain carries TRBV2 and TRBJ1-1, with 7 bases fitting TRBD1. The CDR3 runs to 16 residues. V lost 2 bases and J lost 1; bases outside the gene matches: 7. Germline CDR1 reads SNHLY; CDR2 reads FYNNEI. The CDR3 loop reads CASSERGQVGNTEAFF. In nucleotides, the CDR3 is TGTGCCAGCAGTGAAAGGGGGCAGGTGGGGAACACTGAAGCTTTCTTT.

The CDR3 nucleotides read TGTGCCAGCAGCCGGGACGGTCGGAGGGATGGCTACACCTTC. Its translation is CASSRDGRRDGYTF. This chain joins TRBV7-2 and TRBJ1-2; TRBD1 is a possible D gene (5 bases). Germline V CDR1 and CDR2: SGHTA, FQGNSA. This CDR3 has 14 residues. The V and J ends lost 5 bases and 6 bases respectively, with 16 bases between them.